These 24 T cell receptor beta chains were sequenced from one sample in a study of OX40 agonist ivuxolimab in advanced cancers. Library preparation employed the immunoSEQ multiplex PCR assay. Here the immuneACCESS table is served through TCRdb, limited to in-frame sequences with V and J called. Missing clones are a known gap in these copies; in checked studies unresolved V genes cover under half, and the rest lacks a known reason. The sample includes 30,000 to 35,000 clones, with nearly 85% observed a single time. The ten most abundant clones make up about a quarter of the sample. The sample here was CD4+ or CD8+ T cells sorted from blood, taken in a trial of the OX40 agonist ivuxolimab. These receptors were collected from an adult with an advanced solid tumor such as melanoma, head and neck, liver or kidney cancer.

The rearrangement uses TRBV30 and TRBJ1-6; TRBD1 agrees at 7 bases. CDR1 and CDR2 from the germline V gene are GTSNPN and SVGIG (reference sequence). The CDR3 has 15 residues. The V gene end was trimmed by 2 bases and the J gene end by 1 base; junction bases not matched to a gene: 2. The chain's CDR3 is CAWSSGGSYNSPLHF. CDR3 sequence (DNA): TGTGCCTGGAGTTCAGGGGGTTCCTATAATTCACCCCTCCACTTT. Using reference TRBV30 and TRBJ1-6 for the parts outside the CDR3, the full variable domain is SQTIHQWPATLVQPVGSPLSLECTVEGTSNPNLYWYRQAAGRGLQLLFYSVGIGQISSEVPQNLSASRPQDRQFILSSKKLLLSDSGFYLCAWSSGGSYNSPLHFGNGTRLTVT.

The chain links TRBV28 to TRBJ2-7; no definite D call. Germline loops: CDR1 MDHEN, CDR2 SYDVKM. The V end lost 5 bases, the J end lost 0 bases, and 2 bases lay between the germline ends. The length of the CDR3 is 11 residues. The CDR3: CASSTSYEQYF. CDR3 bases: TGTGCCAGCAGTACCTCCTACGAGCAGTACTTC.

The count of this clone is one. The chain joins TRBV29-1 to TRBJ2-2; D unresolved. Trimming stripped 3 bases from V and 6 bases from J, with 5 bases between. The CDR3 is made up of 11 amino acids. CDR1 is SQVTM, CDR2 ANQGSEA, per germline. The DNA of the CDR3 is TGCAGCGTTGAGCTGGCCGGGGAGCTGTTTTTT. Protein: CSVELAGELFF.

This rearrangement joins TRBV27 to TRBJ2-7; no clear D. Trimming removed 5 bases at V and 3 bases at J, with 11 bases between. The CDR3 contains 13 residues. Germline CDR1 and CDR2: MNHEY and SMNVEV (reference sequence). The DNA of the CDR3 is TGTGCCAGCAGTCCCATTCAGAGCTACGAGCAGTACTTC. Amino acids: CASSPIQSYEQYF.

The rearrangement uses TRBV9 and TRBJ2-2, with TRBD2 matching over 8 bases. The germline gives CDR1 SGDLS, CDR2 YYNGEE. The CDR3 is 18 residues long. V lost 4 bases, J lost 6 bases, and 17 bases stayed unmatched. The CDR3 here is CASSTPREGSEGAGELFF. The CDR3 nucleotides read TGTGCCAGCAGCACCCCCCGGGAGGGTAGCGAGGGAGCCGGGGAGCTGTTTTTT.

Written as DNA, the CDR3 is TGTGCCAGCAGGGATCTAGCGGGGGACGAGCAGTACTTC. Translated: CASRDLAGDEQYF. V usage is TRBV28 and J usage is TRBJ2-7; 10 bases match TRBD2. V dropped 6 bases and J dropped 5; count of bases not matched to a gene: 4. The CDR3 runs to 13 residues. Germline V lookup: CDR1 MDHEN, CDR2 SYDVKM. Looking up the rest from reference TRBV28 and TRBJ2-7 gives the full variable domain: DVKVTQSSRYLVKRTGEKVFLECVQDMDHENMFWYRQDPGLGLRLIYFSYDVKMKEKGDIPEGYSVSREKKERFSLILESASTNQTSMYLCASRDLAGDEQYFGPGTRLTVT.

This clone has only one observation. V and J are TRBV5-4 and TRBJ1-1, with D unresolved. The CDR3 spans 12 residues. Germline V CDR1 and CDR2: SGHNT, YYREEE (reference sequence). V was pared by 7 bases and J by 3 bases, with 10 bases between. CDR3 bases: TGTGCCAGCGGGAACTGGGACACTGAAGCTTTCTTT. It encodes CASGNWDTEAFF.

The chain joins TRBV29-1 to TRBJ2-3; no definite D call. The CDR3 is made up of 13 amino acids. Germline assignment: CDR1 SQVTM and CDR2 ANQGSEA. V gave up 7 bases and J gave up 5 bases, with 16 bases separating them. The CDR3 DNA follows: TGCAGCGCCGAACCTGGAGTGGGAGATACGCAGTATTTT. Translation: CSAEPGVGDTQYF.

This chain joins TRBV7-3 and TRBJ2-7; 8 bases align to TRBD1. Germline lookup yields CDR1 SGHTA and CDR2 FQGTGA. This CDR3 is 16 amino acids long. Losses at the gene ends were 8 bases for V and 6 bases for J; bases not matched to a gene: 18. CDR3 region: CASSLTGGSTNREQYF. CDR3 coding DNA: TGTGCCAGCTCCTTAACAGGGGGAAGTACGAATCGCGAGCAGTACTTC.

The chain uses TRBV6-4 and TRBJ1-2; D call uncertain. Trimming shortened V by 10 bases and J by 2 bases, and 17 bases separated the two germline ends. The CDR3 has 14 residues. CDR1 MRHNA and CDR2 SNTAGT come from the germline V gene. CDR3 sequence: CANSRETVNYGYTF. The CDR3 DNA sequence: TGTGCCAACAGCCGGGAAACAGTCAACTATGGCTACACCTTC.

The chain employs TRBV7-8 and TRBJ1-2, with D possibly matching TRBD1 (5 bases). CDR1 SGHVS and CDR2 FQNEAQ come from the germline V gene. Trimming shortened V by 4 bases and J by 2 bases, and 17 bases separated the two germline ends. The CDR3 contains 16 residues. CDR3: CASSSLGVGGNYGYTF. As DNA, the CDR3 is TGTGCCAGCAGCTCCTTGGGGGTGGGCGGAAACTATGGCTACACCTTC.

V gene TRBV19 combines with J gene TRBJ1-4; no reliable D call. V was shortened by 5 bases and J by 10 bases, with 14 bases between the two germline ends. CDR3 length: 13 amino acids. Germline CDR1 LNHDA, CDR2 SQIVND (reference sequence). The CDR3 here is CASSPTGTGKLFF. Here the CDR3 DNA reads TGTGCCAGTAGTCCGACGGGTACTGGAAAACTGTTTTTT.

J is TRBJ2-7 and V is TRBV4-2; TRBD2 aligns across 7 bases. CDR1 LGHNA and CDR2 YNFKEQ come from the germline V gene. The V segment lost 0 bases and the J segment 3 bases; nucleotides outside the gene matches: 2. The CDR3 is 14 residues long. Here the CDR3 reads CASSQEGEGYEQYF. The CDR3 nucleotides read TGTGCCAGCAGCCAAGAAGGGGAGGGCTACGAGCAGTACTTC.

This clone was seen once. The rearrangement uses TRBV13 and TRBJ1-1; TRBD1 matches 8 bases. The germline V gene has CDR1 PRHDT and CDR2 FYEKMQ (reference sequence). The trim removed 5 bases at V and 0 bases at J, leaving 11 bases unmatched. The CDR3 extends over 17 amino acids. Here the CDR3 DNA reads TGTGCCAGCAGCCCGTACGGGACAGGACCACTGAACACTGAAGCTTTCTTT. Translation gives CASSPYGTGPLNTEAFF. Variable domain in full (rest from reference TRBV13 and TRBJ1-1): AAGVIQSPRHLIKEKRETATLKCYPIPRHDTVYWYQQGPGQDPQFLISFYEKMQSDKGSIPDRFSAQQFSDYHSELNMSSLELGDSALYFCASSPYGTGPLNTEAFFGQGTRLTVV.

Here the CDR3 reads CASSAGANSGNTIYF. The CDR3 region has the DNA TGTGCCAGCAGCGCCGGGGCCAACTCTGGAAACACCATATATTTT. The chain combines TRBV9 with TRBJ1-3; D possibly corresponds to TRBD1 (5 bases). Germline CDR1 reads SGDLS; CDR2 reads YYNGEE. The CDR3 is made up of 15 amino acids. V dropped 3 bases and J dropped 0 bases, with 10 bases sitting between them.

The gene calls are TRBV4-3 and TRBJ1-3; D unresolved. The germline CDR1 and CDR2 sequences are LGHNA and YSLEER. This CDR3 has 13 amino acids. With 1 base removed from V and 8 bases from J, the gap between germline ends came to 9 bases. The CDR3 protein is CASSQALRDTIYF. The CDR3 nucleotides are TGCGCCAGCAGCCAAGCGTTACGGGACACCATATATTTT.

By share of the sample, this clone is medium-sized. The rearrangement uses TRBV19 and TRBJ1-1; D is uncertain. Germline V gene data show CDR1 as LNHDA and CDR2 as SQIVND (reference sequence). The CDR3 covers 15 residues. Trimming cost V 2 bases and J 2 bases, with 12 bases left between them. Here the CDR3 DNA reads TGTGCCAGTAGTATAATGGTCAGTCAAAACACTGAAGCTTTCTTT. Residues: CASSIMVSQNTEAFF.

This chain joins TRBV6-6 and TRBJ1-1, with a tentative D call TRBD1 (6 bases). V lost 6 bases and J 5 bases, leaving 10 bases between the germline ends. CDR1 is MNHNY and CDR2 is SVGAGI in the germline V gene (reference sequence). CDR3 length equals 12 residues. The CDR3 nucleotides are TGTGCCAGCAGCCCACAGGGAACTGAAGCTTTCTTT. The encoded protein is CASSPQGTEAFF.

This clone was observed a handful of times. The chain combines TRBV19 with TRBJ1-5; a possible D gene is TRBD1 (5 bases). V lost 3 bases and J 7 bases, leaving 16 bases between the germline ends. Germline values: CDR1 LNHDA, CDR2 SQIVND (reference sequence). The CDR3 has 15 residues. CDR3: CASSILGAYVQPQHF. In DNA, the CDR3 is TGTGCCAGTAGTATTTTAGGGGCGTACGTCCAGCCCCAGCATTTT.

A few counts support this clone. The V and J genes are TRBV6-1 and TRBJ2-5; 10 bases agree with TRBD1. Germline CDR1 and CDR2: MNHNS and SASEGT. This CDR3 region has 15 residues. The V segment lost 5 bases and the J segment 5 bases; nucleotides outside the gene matches: 8. The CDR3 nucleotides are TGTGCCAGCAGTTCCGGGACAGGGGAAGCGGAGACCCAGTACTTC. Translated, it gives CASSSGTGEAETQYF.

This chain joins TRBV5-1 and TRBJ1-5, with 8 bases lining up with TRBD1. This CDR3 is built from 15 residues. CDR1 and CDR2 (germline): SGHRS, YFSETQ. The J segment lost 4 bases and the V segment lost 0 bases, leaving 3 bases of the junction unmatched. CDR3 loop: CASSLGTGPNQPQHF. In DNA form, the CDR3 reads TGCGCCAGCAGCTTGGGGACAGGGCCAAATCAGCCCCAGCATTTT. Together with reference TRBV5-1 and TRBJ1-5, the CDR3 gives the full variable domain: KAGVTQTPRYLIKTRGQQVTLSCSPISGHRSVSWYQQTPGQGLQFLFEYFSETQRNKGNFPGRFSGRQFSNSRSEMNVSTLELGDSALYLCASSLGTGPNQPQHFGDGTRLSIL.

This clone was seen once. CDR3 residues: CASSINYNEQFF. The CDR3 DNA reads TGTGCCAGCAGTATTAACTACAATGAGCAGTTCTTC. The V and J genes are TRBV7-9 and TRBJ2-1; no clear D. The CDR3 is made up of 12 amino acids. Per the germline V gene, CDR1 is SEHNR and CDR2 is FQNEAQ (reference sequence). The germline V and J ends were trimmed by 6 bases and 3 bases, with 6 bases remaining between them.

The genes are TRBV13 and TRBJ2-1; possible D gene TRBD2, 5 bases. V was cut by 6 bases and J by 4 bases, with 31 bases left in between. The length of the CDR3 is 20 residues. Germline CDR1 and CDR2: PRHDT and FYEKMQ (reference sequence). CDR3 sequence (DNA): TGTGCCAGCAGTCCGTTAGGTGAGGGCCCTGGGAAGCTTGGATACAATGAGCAGTTCTTC. Translation: CASSPLGEGPGKLGYNEQFF.

This clone was seen a handful of times. The chain couples TRBV6-6 to TRBJ2-1; no reliable D call. Trimming removed 5 bases at V and 0 bases at J, with 11 bases between. The germline V gene has CDR1 MNHNY and CDR2 SVGAGI (reference sequence). This CDR3 has 15 amino acids. The CDR3 DNA reads as TGTGCCAGCAGTGCCTTAGGGTCCTCCTACAATGAGCAGTTCTTC. It codes for CASSALGSSYNEQFF.